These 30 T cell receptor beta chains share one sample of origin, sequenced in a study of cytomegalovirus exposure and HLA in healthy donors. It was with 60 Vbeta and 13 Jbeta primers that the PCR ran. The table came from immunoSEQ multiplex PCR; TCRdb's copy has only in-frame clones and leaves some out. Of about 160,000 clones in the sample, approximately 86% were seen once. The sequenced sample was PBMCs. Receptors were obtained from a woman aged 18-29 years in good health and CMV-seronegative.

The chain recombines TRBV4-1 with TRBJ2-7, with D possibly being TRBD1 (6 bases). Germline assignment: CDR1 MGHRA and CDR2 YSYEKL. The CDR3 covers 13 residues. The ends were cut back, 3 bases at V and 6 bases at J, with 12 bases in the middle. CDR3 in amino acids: CASSHTGIGEQYF. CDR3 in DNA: TGCGCCAGCAGCCATACAGGGATTGGCGAGCAGTACTTC.

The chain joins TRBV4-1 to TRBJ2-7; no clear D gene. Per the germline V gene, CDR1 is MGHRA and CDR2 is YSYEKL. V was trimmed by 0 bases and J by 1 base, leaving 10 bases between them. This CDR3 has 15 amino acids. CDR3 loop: CASSQEVRDSYEQYF. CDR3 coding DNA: TGCGCCAGCAGCCAAGAGGTCCGCGATTCCTACGAGCAGTACTTC.

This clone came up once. The CDR3 sequence is CASSPRGTDGYTF. CDR3 DNA sequence: TGTGCCAGCAGCCCCAGGGGGACAGATGGCTACACCTTC. The chain uses TRBV7-2 and TRBJ1-2; TRBD1 matches at 7 bases. CDR1 and CDR2 from the germline V gene are SGHTA and FQGNSA. The junction had 6 bases not matched to a gene; V was cut back by 5 bases and J by 6 bases. This CDR3 region has 13 residues.

CDR3 sequence reads: CASSWTVNQPQHF. As DNA, the CDR3 is TGTGCCAGCAGCTGGACAGTCAATCAGCCCCAGCATTTT. J is TRBJ1-5 and V is TRBV27; D is possibly TRBD1 (6 bases). The CDR3 totals 13 residues. In germline, CDR1 is MNHEY, CDR2 SMNVEV (reference sequence). V lost 6 bases to trimming and J lost 3 bases, with 9 bases between them.

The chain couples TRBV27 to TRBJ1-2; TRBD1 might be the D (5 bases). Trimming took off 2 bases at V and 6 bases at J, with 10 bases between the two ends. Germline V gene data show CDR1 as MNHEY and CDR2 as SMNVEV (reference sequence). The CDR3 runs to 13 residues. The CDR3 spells CASSLVQGDGYTF. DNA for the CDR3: TGTGCCAGCAGTTTAGTCCAGGGCGATGGCTACACCTTC.

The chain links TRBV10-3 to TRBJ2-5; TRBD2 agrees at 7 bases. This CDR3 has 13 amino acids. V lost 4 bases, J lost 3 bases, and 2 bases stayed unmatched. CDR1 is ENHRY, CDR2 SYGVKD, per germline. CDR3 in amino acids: CAISVGGKETQYF. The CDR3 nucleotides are TGTGCCATCAGTGTCGGGGGGAAAGAGACCCAGTACTTC.

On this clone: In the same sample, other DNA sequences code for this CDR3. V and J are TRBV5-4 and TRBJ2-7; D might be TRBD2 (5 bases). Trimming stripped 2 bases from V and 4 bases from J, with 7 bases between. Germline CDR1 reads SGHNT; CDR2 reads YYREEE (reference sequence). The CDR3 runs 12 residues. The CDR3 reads CASSFGGYEQYF. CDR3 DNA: TGTGCCAGCAGCTTCGGCGGGTACGAGCAGTACTTC. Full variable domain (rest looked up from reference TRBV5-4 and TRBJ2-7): ETGVTQSPTHLIKTRGQQVTLRCSSQSGHNTVSWYQQALGQGPQFIFQYYREEENGRGNFPPRFSGLQFPNYSSELNVNALELDDSALYLCASSFGGYEQYFGPGTRLTVT.

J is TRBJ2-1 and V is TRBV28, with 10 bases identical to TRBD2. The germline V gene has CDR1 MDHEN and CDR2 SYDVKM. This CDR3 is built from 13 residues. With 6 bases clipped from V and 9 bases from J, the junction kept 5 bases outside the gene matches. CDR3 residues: CASRPSGSSEQFF. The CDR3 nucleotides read TGTGCCAGCAGACCTAGCGGGAGTAGTGAGCAGTTCTTC.

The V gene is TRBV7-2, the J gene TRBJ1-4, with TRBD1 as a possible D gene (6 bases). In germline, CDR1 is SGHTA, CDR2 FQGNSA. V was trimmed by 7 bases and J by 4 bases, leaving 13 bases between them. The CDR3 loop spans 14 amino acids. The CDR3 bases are TGTGCCAGCACCAGGACAGCCGATAATGAAAAACTGTTTTTT. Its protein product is CASTRTADNEKLFF. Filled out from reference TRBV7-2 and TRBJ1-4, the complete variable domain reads GAGVSQSPSNKVTEKGKDVELRCDPISGHTALYWYRQSLGQGLEFLIYFQGNSAPDKSGLPSDRFSAERTGGSVSTLTIQRTQQEDSAVYLCASTRTADNEKLFFGSGTQLSVL.

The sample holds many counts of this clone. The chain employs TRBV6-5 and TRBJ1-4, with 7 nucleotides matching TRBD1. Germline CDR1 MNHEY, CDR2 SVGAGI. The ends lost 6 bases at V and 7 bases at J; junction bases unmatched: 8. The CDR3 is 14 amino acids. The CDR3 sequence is CASSPGTAPEKLFF. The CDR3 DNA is TGTGCCAGCAGCCCCGGGACAGCCCCTGAAAAACTGTTTTTT.

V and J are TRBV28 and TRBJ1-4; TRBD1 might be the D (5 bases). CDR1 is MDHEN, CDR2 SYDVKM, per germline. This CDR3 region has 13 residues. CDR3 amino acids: CALGGDPREKLFF. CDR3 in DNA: TGTGCTTTGGGGGGAGATCCACGTGAAAAACTGTTTTTT. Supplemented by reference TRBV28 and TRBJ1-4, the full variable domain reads DVKVTQSSRYLVKRTGEKVFLECVQDMDHENMFWYRQDPGLGLRLIYFSYDVKMKEKGDIPEGYSVSREKKERFSLILESASTNQTSMYLCALGGDPREKLFFGSGTQLSVL.

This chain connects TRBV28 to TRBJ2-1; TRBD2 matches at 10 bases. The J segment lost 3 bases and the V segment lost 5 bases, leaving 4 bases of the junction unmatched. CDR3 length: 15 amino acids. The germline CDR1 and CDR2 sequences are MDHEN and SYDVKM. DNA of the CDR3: TGTGCCAGCAGTCAAGGACTAGCGGTCTACAATGAGCAGTTCTTC. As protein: CASSQGLAVYNEQFF.

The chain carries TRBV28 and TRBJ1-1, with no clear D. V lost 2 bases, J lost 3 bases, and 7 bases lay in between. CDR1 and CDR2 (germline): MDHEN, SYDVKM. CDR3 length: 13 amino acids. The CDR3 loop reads CASSLITDTEAFF. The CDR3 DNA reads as TGTGCCAGCAGTTTAATTACGGACACTGAAGCTTTCTTT.

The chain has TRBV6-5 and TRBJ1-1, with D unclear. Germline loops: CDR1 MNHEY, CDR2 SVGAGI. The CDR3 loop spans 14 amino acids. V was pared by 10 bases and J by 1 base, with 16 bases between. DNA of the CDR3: TGTGCCACCCGGGGAGTAATAAGGAACACTGAAGCTTTCTTT. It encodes CATRGVIRNTEAFF.

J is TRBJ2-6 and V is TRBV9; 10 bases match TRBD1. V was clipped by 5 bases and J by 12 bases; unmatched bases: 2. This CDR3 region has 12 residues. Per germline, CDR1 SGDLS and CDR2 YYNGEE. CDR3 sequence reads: CASRGTGVVLTF. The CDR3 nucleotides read TGTGCCAGCAGGGGGACAGGGGTCGTCCTGACTTTC.

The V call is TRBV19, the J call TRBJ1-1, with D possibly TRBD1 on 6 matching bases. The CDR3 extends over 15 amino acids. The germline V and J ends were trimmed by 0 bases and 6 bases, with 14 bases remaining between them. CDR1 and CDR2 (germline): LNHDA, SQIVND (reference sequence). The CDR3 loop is CASSIESGVLSEAFF. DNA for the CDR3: TGTGCCAGTAGTATAGAGTCAGGGGTTCTTTCTGAAGCTTTCTTT.

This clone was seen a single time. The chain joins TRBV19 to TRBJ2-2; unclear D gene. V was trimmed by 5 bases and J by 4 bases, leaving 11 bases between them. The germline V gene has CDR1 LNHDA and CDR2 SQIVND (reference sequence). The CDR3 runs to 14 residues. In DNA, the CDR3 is TGTGCCAGTAGTCGCGAAATTCGCACCGGGGAGCTGTTTTTT. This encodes CASSREIRTGELFF.

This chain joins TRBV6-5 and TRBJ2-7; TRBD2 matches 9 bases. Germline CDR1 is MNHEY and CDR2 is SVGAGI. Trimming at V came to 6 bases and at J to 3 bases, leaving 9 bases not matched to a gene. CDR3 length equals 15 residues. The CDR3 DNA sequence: TGTGCCAGCAGCAGGGTGGCTAGCGGGAACTACGAGCAGTACTTC. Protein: CASSRVASGNYEQYF.

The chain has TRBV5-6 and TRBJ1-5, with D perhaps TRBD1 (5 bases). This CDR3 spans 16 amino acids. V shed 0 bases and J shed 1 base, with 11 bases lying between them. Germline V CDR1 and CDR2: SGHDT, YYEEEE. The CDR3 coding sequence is TGTGCCAGCAGCTTGGGACAGTGGGTAAGCAATCAGCCCCAGCATTTT. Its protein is CASSLGQWVSNQPQHF.

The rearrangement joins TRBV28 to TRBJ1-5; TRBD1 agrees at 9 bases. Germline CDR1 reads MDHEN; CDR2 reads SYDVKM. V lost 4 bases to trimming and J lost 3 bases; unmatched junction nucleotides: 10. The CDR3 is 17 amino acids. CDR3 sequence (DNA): TGTGCCAGCAGTTCACTCCGGGACAGGGTTGACAATCAGCCCCAGCATTTT. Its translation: CASSSLRDRVDNQPQHF.

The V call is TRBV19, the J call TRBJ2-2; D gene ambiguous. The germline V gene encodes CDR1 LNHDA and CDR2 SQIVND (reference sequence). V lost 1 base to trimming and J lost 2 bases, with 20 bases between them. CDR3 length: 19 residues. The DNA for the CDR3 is TGTGCCAGTAGTATAGTCTTGGGCAGGCTCCTATTAAACACCGGGGAGCTGTTTTTT. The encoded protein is CASSIVLGRLLLNTGELFF.

This chain's CDR3 is CASSQVTTGNFFGYTF. CDR3 DNA: TGCGCCAGCAGCCAGGTTACTACAGGGAATTTCTTTGGCTACACCTTC. This sequence joins TRBV4-1 and TRBJ1-2, with D perhaps TRBD1 (6 bases). CDR1 and CDR2 from the germline V gene are MGHRA and YSYEKL. CDR3 size: 16 residues. The V and J ends lost 3 bases and 7 bases respectively, with 21 bases between them.

As DNA, the CDR3 is TGTGCCAGCAGCTTGGCCTCGGGGGGAGAAGAGACCCAGTACTTC. Translated, it gives CASSLASGGEETQYF. The gene calls are TRBV5-4 and TRBJ2-5; TRBD2 matches at 7 bases. The CDR3 has 15 residues. Germline trimming cut 0 bases from V and 3 bases from J; bases unmatched to any gene: 5. Germline V lookup: CDR1 SGHNT, CDR2 YYREEE (reference sequence).

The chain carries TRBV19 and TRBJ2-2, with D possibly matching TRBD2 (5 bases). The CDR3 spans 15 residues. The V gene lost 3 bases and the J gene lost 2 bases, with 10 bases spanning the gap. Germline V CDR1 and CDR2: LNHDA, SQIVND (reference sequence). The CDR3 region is CASSMGGLNTGELFF. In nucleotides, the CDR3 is TGTGCCAGTAGTATGGGCGGGCTCAACACCGGGGAGCTGTTTTTT.

As DNA, the CDR3 is TGTGCCAGTCGGCGGGAAGGGTCCTACGAGCAGTACTTC. It yields the protein CASRREGSYEQYF. The gene calls are TRBV27 and TRBJ2-7; D is possibly TRBD2 (6 bases). The V gene lost 9 bases and the J gene lost 1 base, with 13 bases spanning the gap. The CDR3 is 13 residues long. Looked up from germline, CDR1 is MNHEY and CDR2 is SMNVEV (reference sequence).

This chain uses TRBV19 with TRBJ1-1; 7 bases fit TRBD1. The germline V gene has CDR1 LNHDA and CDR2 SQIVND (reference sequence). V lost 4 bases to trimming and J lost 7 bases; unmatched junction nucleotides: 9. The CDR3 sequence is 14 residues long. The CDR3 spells CASSRNPGQYEAFF. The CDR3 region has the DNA TGTGCCAGTAGTAGGAATCCGGGACAGTATGAAGCTTTCTTT.

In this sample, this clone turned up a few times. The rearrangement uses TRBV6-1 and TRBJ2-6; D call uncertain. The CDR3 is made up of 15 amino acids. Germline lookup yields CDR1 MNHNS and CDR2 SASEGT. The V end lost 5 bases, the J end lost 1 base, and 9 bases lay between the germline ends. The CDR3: CASSPVESGANVLTF. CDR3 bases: TGTGCCAGCAGTCCCGTGGAGTCTGGGGCCAACGTCCTGACTTTC.

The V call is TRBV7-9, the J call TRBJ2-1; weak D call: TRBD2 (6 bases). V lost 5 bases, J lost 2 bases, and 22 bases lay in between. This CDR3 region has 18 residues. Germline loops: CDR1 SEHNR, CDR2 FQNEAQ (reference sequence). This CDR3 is CASSRLLSGLRAYNEQFF. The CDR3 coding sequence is TGTGCCAGCAGCAGACTGCTCTCCGGACTAAGGGCCTACAATGAGCAGTTCTTC.

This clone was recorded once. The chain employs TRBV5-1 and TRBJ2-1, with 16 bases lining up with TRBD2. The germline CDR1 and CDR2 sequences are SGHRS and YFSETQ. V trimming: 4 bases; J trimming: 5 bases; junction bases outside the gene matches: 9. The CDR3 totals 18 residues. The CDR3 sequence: CASSTGLAGGPPHNEQFF. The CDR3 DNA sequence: TGCGCCAGCAGCACGGGACTAGCGGGAGGGCCCCCTCACAATGAGCAGTTCTTC.

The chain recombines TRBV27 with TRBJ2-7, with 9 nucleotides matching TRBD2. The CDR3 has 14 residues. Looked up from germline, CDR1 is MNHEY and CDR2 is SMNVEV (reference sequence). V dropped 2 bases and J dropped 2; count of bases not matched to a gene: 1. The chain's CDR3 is CASSLQRGAYEQYF. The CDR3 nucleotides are TGTGCCAGCAGTTTACAGCGGGGGGCCTACGAGCAGTACTTC.